The clone carrying this T cell receptor (beta chain) was picked up many times. Its antigen is unknown. The study left out patients who had uncontrolled infection, other autoimmune disease, pregnancy or lactation. Clinical symptoms, serum thyroxine, TRAb, thyroid ultrasound and orbital computed tomography established diagnosis. This sample was taken from a study of T cells in Graves' hyperthyroidism and ophthalmopathy. Overall study: At initial diagnosis, before any treatment had begun, peripheral blood was obtained.

Study results and limitations: By a 13 V-J model, ophthalmopathy was set apart from stable hyperthyroidism.

The CDR3 totals 12 residues. CDR1 and CDR2 from the germline V gene are MNHEY and SMNVEV (reference sequence). V was shortened by 5 bases and J by 4 bases, with 7 bases between the two germline ends. The source material, RNA transcripts, was used to amplify TCR beta CDR3 regions. With the HTBI primer set, the TCR CDR3 went through a first round of RT-PCR. TCRdb reanalysed the multiplex PCR reads using MiXCR and keeps one entry per CDR3 protein. The profile shows about 720,000 distinct CDR3 sequences, roughly 15% of them singletons. Sequencing used blood. This clonotype originated in a man aged 18 to 35 with Graves' hyperthyroidism. The chain recombines TRBV27 with TRBJ2-3; D unresolved. CDR3 nucleotides: TGTGCCAGCAGTACACCCCCAGATACGCAGTATTTT. Its translation is CASSTPPDTQYF.